The entry below describes one T cell receptor (beta chain). The CDR3 sequence is 13 residues long. Germline V lookup: CDR1 GTSNPN, CDR2 SVGIG (reference sequence). Trimming removed 0 bases at V and 7 bases at J, with 10 bases between. Preparation of the TCRbeta library used unique molecular identifiers. TCRdb independently ran MiXCR on the PCR reads; one entry per CDR3 protein. The data show approximately 200,000 distinct CDR3 sequences, with about 14% seen just once and about 12% held by the top ten. The data stem from a study of T-cell reconstitution after alpha-beta-depleted transplantation in children.

This material consisted of PBMCs from the stem cell graft donor, taken from the stem cell graft. The chain employs TRBV30 and TRBJ1-3; D call uncertain. The receptor comes from a human donor who donated a stem cell graft to a child with acute lymphoblastic leukemia. The CDR3 nucleotides read TGTGCCTGGAGTGTCGGAGAAGGGAACACCATATATTTT. This translates into CAWSVGEGNTIYF.